The 15 T cell receptor beta chains listed next were all sequenced from one sample in a study of blood T cell repertoires in COVID-19 (dated by TCRdb to between 2020 and 2021). The receptor library was made with the immunoSEQ multiplex PCR assay. TCRdb carries this immuneACCESS record with in-frame sequences only. Its versions omit some clonotypes, under half of them owing to an unresolved V gene in the studies checked, with the rest unexplained. The sample table contains about 150,000 clones; only one count was recorded for 85% to 90% of them. The ten largest clones capture 2.5% to 3.5% of the sample. Source material: peripheral blood. These receptors came from a man aged 55-75 years with active or convalescent COVID-19.

The chain links TRBV28 to TRBJ2-5, with TRBD1 identical over 11 bases. The germline CDR1 and CDR2 sequences are MDHEN and SYDVKM. Germline trimming cut 2 bases from V and 5 bases from J; bases unmatched to any gene: 4. CDR3 size: 15 residues. The CDR3 DNA reads as TGTGCCAGCAGTTTAATGGGACAGGGGGTGGAGACCCAGTACTTC. This sequence encodes CASSLMGQGVETQYF.

The chain employs TRBV7-9 and TRBJ1-3; TRBD1 is a possible D gene (6 bases). CDR3 size: 14 residues. Germline CDR1 reads SEHNR; CDR2 reads FQNEAQ (reference sequence). The V end was cut by 5 bases, the J end by 5 bases, with 13 bases between. CDR3 sequence (DNA): TGTGCCAGCAGCACAACAGGGTGGAGAAACACCATATATTTT. Its protein is CASSTTGWRNTIYF.

V usage is TRBV19 and J usage is TRBJ2-3, with TRBD2 identical over 11 bases. Germline CDR1 LNHDA, CDR2 SQIVND (reference sequence). The CDR3 runs 15 residues. With 3 bases clipped from V and 6 bases from J, the junction kept 5 bases outside the gene matches. The CDR3 DNA follows: TGTGCCAGTAGTATGTCTAGCGGGGGGTCGGATACGCAGTATTTT. Its translation: CASSMSSGGSDTQYF.

V is TRBV5-5 and J is TRBJ1-4, with a tentative D call TRBD1 (6 bases). V shed 2 bases and J shed 5 bases, with 10 bases lying between them. The CDR3 totals 14 residues. CDR1 SGHKS and CDR2 YYEKEE come from the germline V gene (reference sequence). This CDR3 reads CASSLQGDNEKLFF. The CDR3, as DNA: TGTGCCAGCAGCTTACAGGGAGACAATGAAAAACTGTTTTTT.

This clone was detected only once. The V gene is TRBV14, the J gene TRBJ2-1; a possible D gene is TRBD2 (6 bases). This CDR3 comprises 15 residues. Germline values: CDR1 SGHDN, CDR2 FVKESK. Trimming removed 1 base at V and 4 bases at J, with 11 bases between. The CDR3 nucleotides are TGTGCCAGCAGCCAAGGGATAGCGGATTACAATGAGCAGTTCTTC. Translated: CASSQGIADYNEQFF.

The chain employs TRBV30 and TRBJ1-2; no definite D call. CDR1 and CDR2 (germline): GTSNPN, SVGIG (reference sequence). This CDR3 has 12 residues. V lost 6 bases to trimming and J lost 5 bases, with 13 bases between them. This CDR3 is CACLQAVYGYTF. The DNA for the CDR3 is TGTGCCTGCCTTCAAGCGGTTTATGGCTACACCTTC.

The chain recombines TRBV27 with TRBJ1-6; the match to TRBD1 covers 7 bases. With V trimmed by 6 bases and J by 9 bases, 8 bases remained unmatched. In germline, CDR1 is MNHEY, CDR2 SMNVEV (reference sequence). The CDR3 runs to 14 residues. The CDR3 region is CASSPTGWGSPLHF. CDR3 bases: TGTGCCAGCAGCCCGACAGGGTGGGGTTCACCCCTCCACTTT.

V usage is TRBV21-1 and J usage is TRBJ1-5; TRBD1, as called in the table, went unchecked against the DNA. TRBV21-1 is described as a pseudogene. The CDR3 spans 18 residues. The CDR3 DNA is TGTGCCAGCAGCAAACGAGGGGGGACAGGGGGGAGCAATCAGCCCCAGCATTTT. Protein: CASSKRGGTGGSNQPQHF.

This sequence joins TRBV5-6 and TRBJ2-6, with D perhaps matching TRBD2 (5 bases). V was pared by 2 bases and J by 2 bases, with 8 bases between. This CDR3 contains 15 residues. The V gene's germline CDR1 is SGHDT and CDR2 YYEEEE. The CDR3 protein is CASSLLGPGANVLTF. DNA of the CDR3: TGTGCCAGCAGCTTACTAGGGCCTGGGGCCAACGTCCTGACTTTC.

This sequence joins TRBV6-6 and TRBJ1-1; a possible D gene is TRBD1 (6 bases). CDR3 size: 14 residues. V was trimmed by 6 bases and J by 6 bases, leaving 17 bases between them. CDR1 and CDR2 from the germline V gene are MNHNY and SVGAGI (reference sequence). As DNA, the CDR3 is TGTGCCAGCAGAAGGGAGACAGGTACCCCTGAAGCTTTCTTT. Translating it yields CASRRETGTPEAFF.

The chain links TRBV10-3 to TRBJ1-5; 7 bases fit TRBD1. The CDR3 has 15 amino acids. Per germline, CDR1 ENHRY and CDR2 SYGVKD. The V and J ends lost 3 bases and 3 bases, in that order; junction bases with no gene match: 5. DNA for the CDR3: TGTGCCATCAGTGACCATGACAGGGACAATCAGCCCCAGCATTTT. Protein product: CAISDHDRDNQPQHF.

The chain recombines TRBV27 with TRBJ2-3; no definite D call. Trimming cost V 5 bases and J 1 base, with 4 bases left between them. CDR1 is MNHEY, CDR2 SMNVEV, per germline (reference sequence). The CDR3 consists of 12 residues. CDR3 sequence reads: CASSRGTDTQYF. The CDR3 DNA follows: TGTGCCAGCAGTCGAGGCACAGATACGCAGTATTTT.

This clone was counted between two and nine times. The chain carries TRBV28 and TRBJ2-1; 8 bases map to TRBD1. The CDR3 covers 16 residues. Per the germline V gene, CDR1 is MDHEN and CDR2 is SYDVKM. The V segment lost 4 bases and the J segment 10 bases; nucleotides outside the gene matches: 15. This chain's CDR3 is CASSSPFPTGVLEQFF. The CDR3 DNA reads TGTGCCAGCAGTTCCCCATTTCCGACAGGGGTTTTGGAGCAGTTCTTC.

The rearrangement joins TRBV9 to TRBJ1-3; D perhaps matches TRBD1 (6 bases). Germline CDR1 reads SGDLS; CDR2 reads YYNGEE. V was pared by 3 bases and J by 0 bases, with 13 bases between. The CDR3 is made up of 16 amino acids. The CDR3 spells CASSANTGFSGNTIYF. DNA for the CDR3: TGTGCCAGCAGCGCTAATACAGGGTTCTCTGGAAACACCATATATTTT.

V and J are TRBV7-2 and TRBJ1-2; possibly TRBD1 for D (5 bases). The CDR3 length is 16 residues. Germline loops: CDR1 SGHTA, CDR2 FQGNSA. Trimming shortened V by 6 bases and J by 4 bases, and 21 bases separated the two germline ends. CDR3 coding DNA: TGTGCCAGCAGGATCCCCGGGACGCCGGGGGGCTATGGCTACACCTTC. It codes for CASRIPGTPGGYGYTF.